This T cell receptor beta chain was captured by sequencing in a study of T cell responses to AZD1222 COVID-19 vaccine. This CDR3 contains 12 residues. Germline values: CDR1 SGHTA, CDR2 FQGNSA. Trimming took 5 bases from V and 9 from J, leaving 11 bases between them. Measured with immunoSEQ multiplex PCR; TCRdb has only the in-frame clones, and not every one. Of 45,000 to 60,000 clones in the sample, 65% to 80% are singletons; the top ten hold around 7%. The sample consisted of peripheral blood, taken on day 0 of AZD1222 vaccination. This clonotype was obtained from an adult in good health. The chain couples TRBV7-2 to TRBJ2-1; TRBD2 is a possible D gene (5 bases). The CDR3 region is CASSTPSSEQFF. Here the CDR3 DNA reads TGTGCCAGCAGCACGCCTAGCAGTGAGCAGTTCTTC.